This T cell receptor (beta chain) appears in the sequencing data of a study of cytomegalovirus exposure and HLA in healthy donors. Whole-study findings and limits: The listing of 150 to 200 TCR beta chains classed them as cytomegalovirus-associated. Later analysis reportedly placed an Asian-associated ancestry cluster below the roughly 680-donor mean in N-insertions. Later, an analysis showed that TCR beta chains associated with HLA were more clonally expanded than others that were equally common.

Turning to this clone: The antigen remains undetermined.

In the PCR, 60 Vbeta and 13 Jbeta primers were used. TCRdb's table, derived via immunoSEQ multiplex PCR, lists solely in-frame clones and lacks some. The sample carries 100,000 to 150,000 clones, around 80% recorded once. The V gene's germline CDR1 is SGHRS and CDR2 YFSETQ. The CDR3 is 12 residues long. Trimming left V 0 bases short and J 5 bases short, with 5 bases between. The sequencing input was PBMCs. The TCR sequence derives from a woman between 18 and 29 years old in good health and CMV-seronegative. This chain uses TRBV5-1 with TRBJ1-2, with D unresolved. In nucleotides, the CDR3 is TGCGCCAGCAGCTTGGCGGGATATGGCTACACCTTC. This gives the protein CASSLAGYGYTF.